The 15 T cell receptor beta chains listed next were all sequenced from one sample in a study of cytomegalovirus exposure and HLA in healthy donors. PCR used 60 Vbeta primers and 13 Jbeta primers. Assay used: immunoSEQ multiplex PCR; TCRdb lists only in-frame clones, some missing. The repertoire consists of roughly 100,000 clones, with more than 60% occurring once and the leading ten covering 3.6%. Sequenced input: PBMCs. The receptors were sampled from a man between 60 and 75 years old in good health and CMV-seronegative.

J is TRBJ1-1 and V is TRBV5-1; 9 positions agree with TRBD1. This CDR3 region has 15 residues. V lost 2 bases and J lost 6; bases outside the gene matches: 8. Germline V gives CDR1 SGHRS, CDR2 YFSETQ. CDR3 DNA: TGCGCCAGCAGCTTTAACGGACAGGGGCGGTCTGAAGCTTTCTTT. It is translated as CASSFNGQGRSEAFF.

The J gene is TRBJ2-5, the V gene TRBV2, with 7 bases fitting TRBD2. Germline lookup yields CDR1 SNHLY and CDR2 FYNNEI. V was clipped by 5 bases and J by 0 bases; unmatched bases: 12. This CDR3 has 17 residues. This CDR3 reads CASSPRAGGGDQETQYF. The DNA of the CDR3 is TGTGCCAGCAGTCCTCGGGCAGGCGGGGGAGACCAAGAGACCCAGTACTTC.

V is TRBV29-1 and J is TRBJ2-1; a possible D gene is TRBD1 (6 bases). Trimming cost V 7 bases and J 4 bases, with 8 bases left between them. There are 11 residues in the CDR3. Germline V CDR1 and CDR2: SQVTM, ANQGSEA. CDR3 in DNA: TGCAGCGATACAGGGTACAATGAGCAGTTCTTC. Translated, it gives CSDTGYNEQFF.

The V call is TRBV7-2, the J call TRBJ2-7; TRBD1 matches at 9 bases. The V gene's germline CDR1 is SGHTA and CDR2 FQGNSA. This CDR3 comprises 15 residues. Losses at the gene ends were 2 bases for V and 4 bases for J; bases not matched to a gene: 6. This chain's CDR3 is CASSLWGQGLYEQYV. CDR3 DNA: TGTGCCAGCAGCTTATGGGGACAGGGATTGTACGAGCAGTACGTC.

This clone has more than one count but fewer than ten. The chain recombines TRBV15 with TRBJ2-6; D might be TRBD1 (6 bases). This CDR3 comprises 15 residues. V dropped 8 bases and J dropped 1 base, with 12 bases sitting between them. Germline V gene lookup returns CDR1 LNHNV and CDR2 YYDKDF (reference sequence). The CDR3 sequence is CATSTRGSGANVLTF. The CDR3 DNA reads TGTGCCACCTCTACCAGGGGATCTGGGGCCAACGTCCTGACTTTC.

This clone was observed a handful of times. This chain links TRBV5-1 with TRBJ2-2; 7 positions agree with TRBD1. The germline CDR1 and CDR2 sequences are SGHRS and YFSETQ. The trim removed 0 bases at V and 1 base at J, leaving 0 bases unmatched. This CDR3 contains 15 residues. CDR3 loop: CASSLGTGNTGELFF. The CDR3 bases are TGCGCCAGCAGCTTGGGGACAGGGAACACCGGGGAGCTGTTTTTT.

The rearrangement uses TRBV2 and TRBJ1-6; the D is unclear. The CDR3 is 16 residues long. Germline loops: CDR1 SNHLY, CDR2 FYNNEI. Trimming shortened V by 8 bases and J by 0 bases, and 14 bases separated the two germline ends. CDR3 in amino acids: CASEGGGVSYNSPLHF. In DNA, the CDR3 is TGTGCCAGCGAGGGCGGCGGAGTCTCCTATAATTCACCCCTCCACTTT. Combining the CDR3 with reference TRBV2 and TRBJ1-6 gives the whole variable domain EPEVTQTPSHQVTQMGQEVILRCVPISNHLYFYWYRQILGQKVEFLVSFYNNEISEKSEIFDDQFSVERPDGSNFTLKIRSTKLEDSAMYFCASEGGGVSYNSPLHFGNGTRLTVT.

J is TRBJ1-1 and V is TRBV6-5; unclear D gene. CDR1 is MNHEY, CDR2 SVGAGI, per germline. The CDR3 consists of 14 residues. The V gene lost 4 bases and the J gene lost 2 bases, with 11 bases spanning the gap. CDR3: CASSSTLRNTEAFF. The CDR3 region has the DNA TGTGCCAGCAGTTCGACTCTGCGAAACACTGAAGCTTTCTTT.

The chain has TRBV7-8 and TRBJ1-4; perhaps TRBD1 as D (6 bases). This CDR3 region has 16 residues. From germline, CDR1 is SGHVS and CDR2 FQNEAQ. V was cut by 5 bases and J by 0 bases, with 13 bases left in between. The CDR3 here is CASSQDSLTTNEKLFF. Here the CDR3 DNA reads TGTGCCAGCAGCCAGGACAGTTTGACAACTAATGAAAAACTGTTTTTT. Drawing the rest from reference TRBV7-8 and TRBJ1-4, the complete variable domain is GAGVSQSPRYKVAKRGQDVALRCDPISGHVSLFWYQQALGQGPEFLTYFQNEAQLDKSGLPSDRFFAERPEGSVSTLKIQRTQQEDSAVYLCASSQDSLTTNEKLFFGSGTQLSVL.

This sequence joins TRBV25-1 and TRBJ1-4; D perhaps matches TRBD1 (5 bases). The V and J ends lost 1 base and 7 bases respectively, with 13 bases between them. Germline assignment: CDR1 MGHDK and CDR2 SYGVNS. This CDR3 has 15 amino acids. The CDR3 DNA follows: TGTGCCAGCAGTGAATCGGTCCAGGGCCGTGAAAAACTGTTTTTT. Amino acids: CASSESVQGREKLFF.

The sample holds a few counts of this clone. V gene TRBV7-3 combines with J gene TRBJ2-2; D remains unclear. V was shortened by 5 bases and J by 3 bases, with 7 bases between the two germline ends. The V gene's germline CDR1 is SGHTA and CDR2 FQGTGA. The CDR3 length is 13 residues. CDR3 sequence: CASSLEHTGELFF. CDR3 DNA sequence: TGTGCCAGCAGCCTCGAGCACACCGGGGAGCTGTTTTTT.

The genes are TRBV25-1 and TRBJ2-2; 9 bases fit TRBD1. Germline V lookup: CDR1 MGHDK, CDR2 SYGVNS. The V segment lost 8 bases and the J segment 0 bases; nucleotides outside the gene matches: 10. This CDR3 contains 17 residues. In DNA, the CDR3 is TGTGCCAGCCCAGGACAGGGGAGGTGTGCGAACACCGGGGAGCTGTTTTTT. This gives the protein CASPGQGRCANTGELFF. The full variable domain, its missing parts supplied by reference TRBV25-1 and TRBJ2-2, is EADIYQTPRYLVIGTGKKITLECSQTMGHDKMYWYQQDPGMELHLIHYSYGVNSTEKGDLSSESTVSRIRTEHFPLTLESARPSHTSQYLCASPGQGRCANTGELFFGEGSRLTVL.

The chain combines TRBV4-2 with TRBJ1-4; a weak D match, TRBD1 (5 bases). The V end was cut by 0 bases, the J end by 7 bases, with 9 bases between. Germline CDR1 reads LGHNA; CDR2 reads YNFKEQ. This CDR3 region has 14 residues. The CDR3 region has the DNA TGTGCCAGCAGCCAAGAATTCCAGGGTGAAAAACTGTTTTTT. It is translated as CASSQEFQGEKLFF.

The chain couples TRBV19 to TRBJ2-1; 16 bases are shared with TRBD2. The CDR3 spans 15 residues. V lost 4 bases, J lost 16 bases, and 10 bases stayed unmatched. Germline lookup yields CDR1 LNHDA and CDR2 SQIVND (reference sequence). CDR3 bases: TGTGCCAGTAGTACGACCGGGACTAGCGGGGGGGGTTTATTCTTC. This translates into CASSTTGTSGGGLFF.

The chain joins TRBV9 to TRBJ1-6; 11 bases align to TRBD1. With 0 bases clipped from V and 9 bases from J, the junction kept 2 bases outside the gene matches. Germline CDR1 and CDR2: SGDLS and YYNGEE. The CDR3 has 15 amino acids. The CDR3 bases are TGTGCCAGCAGCGTAGTTGGGACAGGGGGTTCACCCCTCCACTTT. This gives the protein CASSVVGTGGSPLHF.